This entry lists 19 T cell receptor beta chains sequenced from one sample in a study of T-cell reconstitution after alpha-beta-depleted transplantation in children. During its preparation, the TCRbeta library received unique molecular identifiers. TCRdb fed the PCR reads into MiXCR, producing one record per CDR3 protein. Altogether about 200,000 distinct CDR3 sequences are present, roughly 6.3% being singletons, with the ten largest covering about 4.4%. The specimen comprised PBMCs, sampled before TCRalphabeta/CD19-depleted stem cell transplant. All receptors come from a girl in the first two years of life with combined immunodeficiency, due to receive a stem cell transplant.

This clonotype was observed at least ten times. The genes are TRBV4-3 and TRBJ2-7, with 11 positions matching TRBD2. Germline CDR1 and CDR2: LGHNA and YSLEER. The CDR3 is 17 amino acids. The V segment lost 2 bases and the J segment 3 bases; nucleotides outside the gene matches: 9. Here the CDR3 reads CASSQSVRLAGSYEQYF. CDR3 DNA: TGCGCCAGCAGCCAATCGGTAAGACTAGCGGGGAGCTACGAGCAGTACTTC.

This clonotype came up many times. The gene calls are TRBV11-2 and TRBJ2-7, with a weak D call TRBD1 (5 bases). V was shortened by 3 bases and J by 2 bases, with 14 bases between the two germline ends. The CDR3 is made up of 15 amino acids. Germline V gives CDR1 SGHAT, CDR2 FQNNGV. In DNA form, the CDR3 reads TGTGCCAGCAGCTTGACTGGGGCAGGGACCTACGAGCAGTACTTC. Its protein product is CASSLTGAGTYEQYF. Filled out from reference TRBV11-2 and TRBJ2-7, the complete variable domain reads EAGVAQSPRYKIIEKRQSVAFWCNPISGHATLYWYQQILGQGPKLLIQFQNNGVVDDSQLPKDRFSAERLKGVDSTLKIQPAKLEDSAVYLCASSLTGAGTYEQYFGPGTRLTVT.

The sample holds many counts of this clonotype. The chain uses TRBV28 and TRBJ2-3; D gene uncertain. The CDR3 is made up of 13 amino acids. The germline CDR1 and CDR2 sequences are MDHEN and SYDVKM. The V and J ends lost 7 bases and 1 base respectively, with 9 bases between them. CDR3 bases: TGTGCCAGCAATAATAGGGGCACAGATACGCAGTATTTT. Its protein is CASNNRGTDTQYF.

Turning to this clonotype: A much bigger clone sits one base away, suggesting this may be a read error. V and J are TRBV9 and TRBJ2-3, with 9 bases that match TRBD1. Germline-derived CDR1 and CDR2 are SGDLS and YYNGEE. This CDR3 comprises 16 residues. The CDR3 here is CASSIGTGPNTDTQCF. The CDR3 DNA follows: TGTGCCAGCAGCATTGGGACAGGGCCGAACACAGATACGCAGTGTTTT.

This clonotype came up many times. The chain is built from TRBV28 and TRBJ2-1; D not resolved. V was clipped by 4 bases and J by 1 base, with 11 bases between them. Germline V CDR1 and CDR2: MDHEN, SYDVKM. The CDR3 length is 15 residues. CDR3 in amino acids: CASSSIGPSYNEQFF. As DNA, the CDR3 is TGTGCCAGCAGTTCCATTGGGCCTTCCTACAATGAGCAGTTCTTC.

Ten or more counts support this clonotype. This sequence joins TRBV12-3 or TRBV12-4 and TRBJ2-5, with a tentative D call TRBD2 (5 bases). The CDR3 contains 14 residues. Trimming pared 0 bases from V and 5 bases from J, leaving 10 bases between. CDR3 sequence (DNA): TGTGCCAGCAGTTTAGCGGGAGACGGGGAGACCCAGTACTTC. It specifies CASSLAGDGETQYF.

This clonotype was detected ten times or more. CDR3: CASSSQRLARTDTQYF. In DNA, the CDR3 is TGTGCCAGCAGTTCCCAACGACTAGCTCGCACAGATACGCAGTATTTT. V and J are TRBV28 and TRBJ2-3; 7 positions agree with TRBD2. V lost 4 bases, J lost 1 base, and 8 bases stayed unmatched. The CDR3 runs to 16 residues. Germline CDR1 and CDR2: MDHEN and SYDVKM. Full variable domain (outside the CDR3, taken from reference TRBV28 and TRBJ2-3): DVKVTQSSRYLVKRTGEKVFLECVQDMDHENMFWYRQDPGLGLRLIYFSYDVKMKEKGDIPEGYSVSREKKERFSLILESASTNQTSMYLCASSSQRLARTDTQYFGPGTRLTVL.

This clonotype showed up many times. The rearrangement uses TRBV11-2 and TRBJ2-1; no definite D call. Trimming pared 4 bases from V and 2 bases from J, leaving 15 bases between. The CDR3 is 16 residues long. CDR1 SGHAT and CDR2 FQNNGV come from the germline V gene. The CDR3 reads CASSSNYRLAYNEQFF. In DNA form, the CDR3 reads TGTGCCAGCAGCTCAAACTACAGACTTGCCTACAATGAGCAGTTCTTC. Full variable domain (rest looked up from reference TRBV11-2 and TRBJ2-1): EAGVAQSPRYKIIEKRQSVAFWCNPISGHATLYWYQQILGQGPKLLIQFQNNGVVDDSQLPKDRFSAERLKGVDSTLKIQPAKLEDSAVYLCASSSNYRLAYNEQFFGPGTRLTVL.

This clonotype was seen only a few times. The chain joins TRBV11-3 to TRBJ1-2; D remains unclear. CDR3 length: 14 residues. V lost 3 bases to trimming and J lost 4 bases, with 12 bases between them. From germline, CDR1 is SGHNT and CDR2 YENEEA. CDR3 amino acids: CASSFGSTGYGYTF. The CDR3 nucleotides are TGTGCCAGCAGCTTCGGGTCGACGGGCTATGGCTACACCTTC.

This clonotype was counted at least ten times. This chain uses TRBV20-1 with TRBJ1-1; D unresolved. CDR1 DFQATT and CDR2 SNEGSKA come from the germline V gene (reference sequence). The germline V and J ends were trimmed by 0 bases and 0 bases, with 14 bases remaining between them. CDR3 length: 16 amino acids. The CDR3, as DNA: TGCAGTGCTAGAGATAACGTCGACGCTCTGAACACTGAAGCTTTCTTT. As protein: CSARDNVDALNTEAFF.

Ten or more counts support this clonotype. CDR3 DNA sequence: TGCAGCGTGTGGACTAGCTCGGGAGATACGCAGTATTTT. It is translated as CSVWTSSGDTQYF. This chain links TRBV29-1 with TRBJ2-3; TRBD2 matches at 8 bases. The germline gives CDR1 SQVTM, CDR2 ANQGSEA. The CDR3 is 13 amino acids. V was clipped by 6 bases and J by 5 bases; unmatched bases: 7.

This clonotype was detected many times. CDR3 sequence: CASSYVAGANYGYTF. The CDR3, as DNA: TGTGCCAGCAGTTACGTGGCGGGGGCGAACTATGGCTACACCTTC. This chain connects TRBV6-2 or TRBV6-3 to TRBJ1-2; the D gene is possibly TRBD1 (6 bases). The CDR3 runs 15 residues. CDR1 and CDR2 (germline): MNHEY, SVGEGT. V was shortened by 2 bases and J by 2 bases, with 12 bases between the two germline ends.

This clonotype was picked up many times. The chain couples TRBV15 to TRBJ1-1; D might be TRBD1 (5 bases). The CDR3 loop spans 13 amino acids. V was cut by 2 bases and J by 7 bases, with 11 bases left in between. The germline V gene has CDR1 LNHNV and CDR2 YYDKDF (reference sequence). CDR3 amino acids: CATSRPDRGEAFF. CDR3 coding DNA: TGTGCCACCAGCAGACCCGACAGAGGTGAAGCTTTCTTT. Full variable domain (outside the CDR3, taken from reference TRBV15 and TRBJ1-1): DAMVIQNPRYQVTQFGKPVTLSCSQTLNHNVMYWYQQKSSQAPKLLFHYYDKDFNNEADTPDNFQSRRPNTSFCFLDIRSPGLGDTAMYLCATSRPDRGEAFFGQGTRLTVV.

This clonotype was counted only a few times. This chain connects TRBV7-8 to TRBJ1-1, with D possibly matching TRBD1 (6 bases). Trimming cost V 5 bases and J 5 bases, with 18 bases left between them. The CDR3 loop spans 15 amino acids. Germline V gene lookup returns CDR1 SGHVS and CDR2 FQNEAQ. The CDR3 region is CASSLRTDLGTEAFF. For the CDR3, the DNA is TGTGCCAGCAGCCTGCGGACAGACCTAGGGACTGAAGCTTTCTTT.

This clonotype came up many times. The chain carries TRBV29-1 and TRBJ1-3; D ambiguous. Trimming took 3 bases from V and 0 from J, leaving 9 bases between them. Germline V lookup: CDR1 SQVTM, CDR2 ANQGSEA. This CDR3 is 14 amino acids long. CDR3 DNA sequence: TGCAGCGTTGAGCGTCAGAACTCTGGAAACACCATATATTTT. Translating it yields CSVERQNSGNTIYF.

The chain couples TRBV29-1 to TRBJ2-7; D gene unclear. Germline CDR1 is SQVTM and CDR2 is ANQGSEA. This CDR3 has 12 residues. V was clipped by 3 bases and J by 6 bases, with 12 bases between them. This CDR3 is CSVEFVESEQYF. CDR3 bases: TGCAGCGTTGAGTTTGTGGAGAGCGAGCAGTACTTC.

This chain joins TRBV19 and TRBJ2-7, with D possibly TRBD2 on 6 matching bases. V was shortened by 5 bases and J by 5 bases, with 10 bases between the two germline ends. CDR3 size: 12 residues. Germline V CDR1 and CDR2: LNHDA, SQIVND (reference sequence). The CDR3 bases are TGTGCCAGTAGTGGAGGGAGCGACGAGCAGTACTTC. This codes for CASSGGSDEQYF.

This clonotype was seen a few times. This chain connects TRBV4-3 to TRBJ2-6; weak D call: TRBD1 (6 bases). This CDR3 comprises 17 residues. Per germline, CDR1 LGHNA and CDR2 YSLEER. V was trimmed by 3 bases and J by 4 bases, leaving 16 bases between them. CDR3 bases: TGCGCCAGCAGCCAGACCGTAAGGGGGTGGGGGGCCAACGTCCTGACTTTC. It is translated as CASSQTVRGWGANVLTF.

This clonotype was observed many times. This chain links TRBV9 with TRBJ2-2; the match to TRBD1 covers 7 bases. Germline V gene data show CDR1 as SGDLS and CDR2 as YYNGEE. V dropped 4 bases and J dropped 4; count of bases not matched to a gene: 7. The CDR3 spans 15 residues. The CDR3 DNA is TGTGCCAGCAGCATTAGTCAGGGGGTCACCGGGGAGCTGTTTTTT. Translated: CASSISQGVTGELFF.